The present TCR beta chain was sequenced within a study of blood T cell repertoires in COVID-19. Study-wide context: Nucleic acid was either cDNA or gDNA, and it came from T cells, B-cell-depleted T cells, or PBMCs.

This CDR3 has 13 residues. Germline CDR1 and CDR2: SGHAT and FQNNGV. V shed 0 bases and J shed 4 bases, with 4 bases lying between them. In the authors' methods: Amplifying reference gene primers gave estimates of nucleated cell counts. Repertoires were generated with immunoSEQ multiplex PCR, while TCRdb's copy carries only in-frame clones and drops some. V, J and clone size derive from that table, while D and trimming were established from the DNA sequence. The table includes over 150,000 clones, roughly 88% detected once. The chain is built from TRBV11-2 and TRBJ2-1; D is ambiguous. Sample: peripheral blood. The source of this sequence is a man aged 18 to 35 with COVID-19, enrolled during active disease. CDR3 sequence reads: CASSLDLYNEQFF. In DNA, the CDR3 is TGTGCCAGCAGCTTAGATCTGTACAATGAGCAGTTCTTC.